This TCR beta chain was observed in a study of blood T cell repertoires in COVID-19. Overall study context: Sites across the United States, Italy and Spain contributed samples from acute and convalescent COVID-19. PBMCs, B-cell-depleted T cells, or T cells provided the cDNA or gDNA that made up the material.

Trimming cost V 0 bases and J 1 base, with 6 bases left between them. The length of the CDR3 is 14 residues. Germline CDR1 reads MRHNA; CDR2 reads SNTAGT. Original processing notes: Estimation of nucleated cell counts relied on the amplification of reference gene primers. Assay used: immunoSEQ multiplex PCR; TCRdb lists only in-frame clones, some missing. The DNA gave D and trimming, while V, J and clone size come from that table. The sample records 150,000 to 160,000 clones, about 85% being singletons. Seattle patients were enrolled during active infection and followed longitudinally. This TCR came from a man between 60 and 70 years old with COVID-19, enrolled during active disease. This chain joins TRBV6-4 and TRBJ1-1; D gene unclear. Sequencing input: peripheral blood. The CDR3 reads CASSDSPGNTEAFF. The CDR3 coding sequence is TGTGCCAGCAGTGACTCCCCAGGGAACACTGAAGCTTTCTTT.